Below are 20 T cell receptor beta chains sequenced from a single sample in a study of CD8+ T cells in alopecia areata. RNA was extracted and reverse transcribed into cDNA as the sequencing template. This table comes from immunoSEQ multiplex PCR, and its TCRdb copy is limited to in-frame clones, with some not included. The sample carries just over 150,000 clones, 50% to 70% recorded once. Treatment in this sample: oral pan-JAK inhibitor, 5-10 mg twice daily. Sample: CD4+ T cells sorted from blood, taken at week 4, from a patient treated with tofacitinib. These receptors originate from a human donor with alopecia areata.

As for this clone: At one of its ends the junction is not consistent with the germline gene, which may arise from a read error. The chain carries TRBV5-1 and TRBJ1-2; 9 bases are shared with TRBD1. The CDR3 has 15 amino acids. Germline V gene sequence: CDR1 SGHRS, CDR2 YFSETQ. The CDR3 region is CASSWGDRANYGYTF. The CDR3 nucleotides are TGCGCCAGCAGCTGGGGGGACAGGGCTAATTATGGCTACACCTTC.

This clone has just a few counts. The genes are TRBV30 and TRBJ2-3; 9 nucleotides match TRBD1. After removal of 5 bases from V and 0 bases from J, the junction contained 3 bases not matched to a gene. CDR3 size: 14 residues. Germline V gene sequence: CDR1 GTSNPN, CDR2 SVGIG (reference sequence). The CDR3: CAWGTGSSTDTQYF. The DNA of the CDR3 is TGTGCCTGGGGGACAGGGTCTAGCACAGATACGCAGTATTTT.

Here the CDR3 reads CASSLGRDNQPQHF. For the CDR3, the DNA is TGTGCCAGCAGCTTGGGTAGGGACAATCAGCCCCAGCATTTT. V usage is TRBV13 and J usage is TRBJ1-5; D gene ambiguous. V gave up 3 bases and J gave up 3 bases, with 9 bases separating them. The CDR3 length is 14 residues. The V gene's germline CDR1 is PRHDT and CDR2 FYEKMQ (reference sequence).

The gene calls are TRBV7-2 and TRBJ1-6; possibly TRBD1 for D (6 bases). The germline V gene encodes CDR1 SGHTA and CDR2 FQGNSA. Trimming left V 5 bases short and J 9 bases short, with 11 bases between. This CDR3 region has 13 residues. CDR3 sequence: CASSTTGTSPLHF. The CDR3 nucleotides read TGTGCCAGCAGCACAACAGGGACTTCACCCCTCCACTTT. Using reference TRBV7-2 and TRBJ1-6 for the parts outside the CDR3, the full variable domain is GAGVSQSPSNKVTEKGKDVELRCDPISGHTALYWYRQSLGQGLEFLIYFQGNSAPDKSGLPSDRFSAERTGGSVSTLTIQRTQQEDSAVYLCASSTTGTSPLHFGNGTRLTVT.

The chain carries TRBV9 and TRBJ1-6, with 9 positions matching TRBD1. The ends lost 3 bases at V and 6 bases at J; junction bases unmatched: 1. From germline, CDR1 is SGDLS and CDR2 YYNGEE. The CDR3 is made up of 14 amino acids. CDR3 sequence: CASSGGQGNSPLHF. The CDR3 nucleotides read TGTGCCAGCAGCGGGGGACAGGGTAATTCACCCCTCCACTTT. Together with reference TRBV9 and TRBJ1-6, the CDR3 gives the full variable domain: DSGVTQTPKHLITATGQRVTLRCSPRSGDLSVYWYQQSLDQGLQFLIQYYNGEERAKGNILERFSAQQFPDLHSELNLSSLELGDSALYFCASSGGQGNSPLHFGNGTRLTVT.

The chain carries TRBV30 and TRBJ2-4; D unresolved. This CDR3 comprises 13 residues. V was pared by 3 bases and J by 4 bases, with 10 bases between. Per germline, CDR1 GTSNPN and CDR2 SVGIG (reference sequence). The CDR3 DNA is TGTGCCTGGAGGCCCCTAGAGAAAAACATTCAGTACTTC. Amino acid sequence: CAWRPLEKNIQYF.

The chain joins TRBV6-5 to TRBJ2-5; no reliable D call. The CDR3 sequence is 14 residues long. The germline CDR1 and CDR2 sequences are MNHEY and SVGAGI. V lost 6 bases, J lost 5 bases, and 16 bases lay in between. The CDR3 sequence is CASSGSSIVETQYF. The CDR3 nucleotides read TGTGCCAGCAGCGGATCCAGTATTGTGGAGACCCAGTACTTC.

Concerning this clone itself: The same CDR3 arises from other DNA sequences in this sample as well. This rearrangement joins TRBV5-1 to TRBJ2-5; 7 positions agree with TRBD1. CDR3 length equals 13 residues. Germline-derived CDR1 and CDR2 are SGHRS and YFSETQ. The trim removed 5 bases at V and 4 bases at J, leaving 5 bases unmatched. The CDR3 region has the DNA TGCGCCAGCAGTGAAGGGGGCAGAGAGACCCAGTACTTC. Translating gives CASSEGGRETQYF.

The chain employs TRBV5-4 and TRBJ2-5; D may correspond to TRBD1 or TRBD2 (5 bases each). Germline lookup yields CDR1 SGHNT and CDR2 YYREEE (reference sequence). The CDR3 covers 19 residues. The germline V and J ends were trimmed by 4 bases and 2 bases, with 27 bases remaining between them. CDR3 nucleotide sequence: TGTGCCAGCAGCCCCACACGGGTCTACCGGGACCAACTTCAAGAGACCCAGTACTTC. It encodes CASSPTRVYRDQLQETQYF.

This clone appeared a single time. V gene TRBV29-1 combines with J gene TRBJ2-2; TRBD1 aligns across 11 bases. V lost 6 bases to trimming and J lost 1 base; unmatched junction nucleotides: 10. The length of the CDR3 is 17 residues. Germline V gene sequence: CDR1 SQVTM, CDR2 ANQGSEA. The DNA of the CDR3 is TGCAGCGTCGCCGGGACAGGGGGTTCCTTGAACACCGGGGAGCTGTTTTTT. It translates to CSVAGTGGSLNTGELFF.

Only a few counts were recorded for this clone. The chain links TRBV6-5 to TRBJ1-1; D may be TRBD1 (6 bases). Germline loops: CDR1 MNHEY, CDR2 SVGAGI. The CDR3 has 15 residues. V was clipped by 2 bases and J by 4 bases, with 14 bases between them. CDR3 in amino acids: CASSYGDTGGTEAFF. DNA of the CDR3: TGTGCCAGCAGTTACGGGGACACAGGCGGCACTGAAGCTTTCTTT.

This clone was detected only a few times. V and J are TRBV15 and TRBJ1-2; D call uncertain. V was cut by 1 base and J by 7 bases, with 7 bases left in between. Germline lookup yields CDR1 LNHNV and CDR2 YYDKDF (reference sequence). This CDR3 comprises 12 residues. The CDR3 DNA reads as TGTGCCACCAGCAGAGGAAGGGTTGGCTACACCTTC. Amino acids: CATSRGRVGYTF. Complete variable domain (other parts from reference TRBV15 and TRBJ1-2): DAMVIQNPRYQVTQFGKPVTLSCSQTLNHNVMYWYQQKSSQAPKLLFHYYDKDFNNEADTPDNFQSRRPNTSFCFLDIRSPGLGDTAMYLCATSRGRVGYTFGSGTRLTVV.

The chain is built from TRBV30 and TRBJ2-1; tentative D call: TRBD1 (6 bases). Germline CDR1 reads GTSNPN; CDR2 reads SVGIG (reference sequence). V lost 0 bases and J 12 bases, leaving 12 bases between the germline ends. The CDR3 spans 12 residues. Here the CDR3 reads CAWSVSRDTQFF. In DNA form, the CDR3 reads TGTGCCTGGAGTGTATCCAGGGACACGCAGTTCTTC.

This clone has just a few counts. The chain is built from TRBV9 and TRBJ2-3; D gene ambiguous. Trimming cost V 1 base and J 1 base, with 10 bases left between them. This CDR3 has 15 residues. Per the germline V gene, CDR1 is SGDLS and CDR2 is YYNGEE. CDR3 in amino acids: CASSVYRAGTDTQYF. The CDR3 nucleotides are TGTGCCAGCAGCGTATATAGGGCAGGCACAGATACGCAGTATTTT.

J is TRBJ1-5 and V is TRBV18; D ambiguous. V gave up 6 bases and J gave up 4 bases, with 16 bases separating them. Germline loops: CDR1 KGHSH, CDR2 LQKENI. The CDR3 loop spans 15 amino acids. The CDR3 sequence: CASSQGPAGNQPQHF. CDR3 DNA sequence: TGTGCCAGCTCGCAAGGGCCGGCGGGGAATCAGCCCCAGCATTTT.

The rearrangement joins TRBV29-1 to TRBJ1-1, with TRBD1 identical over 9 bases. CDR1 and CDR2 from the germline V gene are SQVTM and ANQGSEA. The CDR3 sequence is 13 residues long. V lost 6 bases and J lost 3; bases outside the gene matches: 5. CDR3 sequence reads: CSVRTGADTEAFF. The CDR3 DNA sequence: TGCAGCGTGAGGACAGGGGCCGACACTGAAGCTTTCTTT. The full variable domain, completed using reference TRBV29-1 and TRBJ1-1, is SAVISQKPSRDICQRGTSLTIQCQVDSQVTMMFWYRQQPGQSLTLIATANQGSEATYESGFVIDKFPISRPNLTFSTLTVSNMSPEDSSIYLCSVRTGADTEAFFGQGTRLTVV.

The gene calls are TRBV5-1 and TRBJ2-7; TRBD1 aligns across 8 bases. Germline trimming cut 4 bases from V and 2 bases from J; bases unmatched to any gene: 8. Germline V gene sequence: CDR1 SGHRS, CDR2 YFSETQ. This CDR3 has 15 residues. The CDR3 region has the DNA TGCGCCAGCAGCAGAACGGCAGGGGGCGCCTACGAGCAGTACTTC. Protein product: CASSRTAGGAYEQYF.

CDR3 residues: CASSLQSGSLDEQFF. The CDR3 DNA sequence: TGTGCCAGCTCCCTCCAGAGTGGCTCCCTGGATGAGCAGTTCTTC. The chain is built from TRBV7-9 and TRBJ2-1; the D is unclear. The V end lost 8 bases, the J end lost 8 bases, and 22 bases lay between the germline ends. Germline V gene data show CDR1 as SEHNR and CDR2 as FQNEAQ (reference sequence). The CDR3 contains 15 residues.

In its sample, this clone was seen once. The chain recombines TRBV29-1 with TRBJ1-6, with 11 bases lining up with TRBD1. The CDR3 length is 14 residues. Germline V lookup: CDR1 SQVTM, CDR2 ANQGSEA. V was pared by 3 bases and J by 9 bases, with 4 bases of the junction left unmatched. CDR3 sequence: CSVEDRGHGSPLHF. The CDR3 bases are TGCAGCGTTGAGGACAGGGGGCATGGTTCACCCCTCCACTTT.

This clone appeared a single time. This chain uses TRBV29-1 with TRBJ1-3; D gene uncertain. The CDR3 sequence is 13 residues long. Germline CDR1 is SQVTM and CDR2 is ANQGSEA. The germline V and J ends were trimmed by 5 bases and 4 bases, with 12 bases remaining between them. In DNA, the CDR3 is TGCAGCGTTCAAAGGGTAGGAGGAAACACCATATATTTT. Its protein is CSVQRVGGNTIYF.